This section outlines one TCR beta chain sequence together with its context. Its antigen is unidentified. The data are from a study of shared clonotypes between healthy human individuals. Overall study results and limits: Limitation of the genetic and exposure-history diversity represented came from the few donors.

All the donors were Caucasian adults who lived in Nashville, Tennessee. Memory CD4+ cells were the fraction left after CD45RA+ naive selection. Profiling relied on immunoSEQ multiplex PCR, and the TCRdb table lists in-frame clones only, not all of them. The sample comprises 2 million to 3 million clones, more than 85% of which are singletons, and 0.35% to 0.45% rests with the top ten. The CDR3 runs to 15 residues. V gave up 3 bases and J gave up 4 bases, with 14 bases separating them. Germline-derived CDR1 and CDR2 are SGDLS and YYNGEE. This receptor was identified in a man between 18 and 29 years old in good health. Some clones in this sample may be carry-over from other donors' samples. Source material: naive CD4+ T cells from PBMCs. As to subset: CD45RA+ positively selected. The chain recombines TRBV9 with TRBJ2-1; D is perhaps TRBD2 (6 bases). The CDR3 is CASSAAGLSYNEQFF. CDR3 nucleotides: TGTGCCAGCAGCGCCGCGGGATTATCGTACAATGAGCAGTTCTTC.